This TCR beta chain was obtained from a study of T cell changes during pregnancy in multiple sclerosis. Some clones are missing from TCRdb's copy, which holds only in-frame ones; the method was immunoSEQ multiplex PCR. The table lists roughly 64,000 clones, 96% of them singletons. The CDR3 loop spans 16 amino acids. V dropped 1 base and J dropped 1; count of bases not matched to a gene: 2. The germline CDR1 and CDR2 sequences are SGHVS and FNYEAQ. The gene calls are TRBV7-6 and TRBJ2-5, with TRBD2 identical over 11 bases. This sequence originates from a female donor with multiple sclerosis, enrolled in a pregnancy study. The sample in question was CD8+ T cells from peripheral blood mononuclear cells, obtained after pregnancy. CDR3 nucleotides: TGTGCCAGCAGCTTAGGTGGACTAGCGGGCCAAGAGACCCAGTACTTC. This codes for CASSLGGLAGQETQYF.